The rows below give T cell receptor beta chains drawn from one sample of a study of blood T cells in healthy people across ages. TCRdb re-derived calls from the 5' RACE reads in MiXCR, one entry per CDR3 protein. The table shows roughly 1.5 million distinct CDR3 sequences, with approximately 39% occurring only once. Sample: blood. The source is a woman aged 18 to 35 in good health. The CDR3 runs from the conserved cysteine through the conserved F or W. A D gene is named only where the DNA matches it firmly. Expanded clones get a size class; other rows say once, few or many, or leave the size out.

d_gene,v_gene,j_gene,abundance,CDR3aa,CDR3nt
TRBD1,TRBV4-1,TRBJ2-3,.,CASSQNTGTGGNTQYF,TGCGCCAGCAGCCAGAATACCGGGACAGGGGGAAATACGCAGTATTTT
.,TRBV6-5,TRBJ1-1,.,CASSDYIESEAFF,TGTGCCAGCAGTGACTATATAGAGTCTGAAGCTTTCTTT
.,TRBV28,TRBJ1-5,.,CASSQHTGILNQPQHF,TGTGCCAGCAGTCAACACACAGGGATCCTCAATCAGCCCCAGCATTTT
.,TRBV21-1,TRBJ2-2,.,CARNRRAPANTGELFF,TGTGCCAGGAACAGAAGGGCCCCCGCGAACACCGGGGAGCTGTTTTTT
.,TRBV28,TRBJ1-2,few,CASSLMGRVYGYTF,TGTGCCAGCAGCCTCATGGGGCGGGTCTATGGCTACACCTTC
TRBD2,TRBV27,TRBJ2-1,few,CASCTGGARYNEQFF,TGTGCCAGCTGTACCGGGGGGGCGCGCTACAATGAGCAGTTCTTC
.,TRBV6-2/TRBV6-3,TRBJ2-2,.,CASSYVGVRGELFF,TGTGCCAGCAGTTACGTCGGGGTTAGAGGGGAGCTGTTTTTT
TRBD2,TRBV6-2/TRBV6-3,TRBJ2-1,.,CASSQRDYRTRYSYNEQFF,TGTGCCAGCAGTCAACGGGACTACCGAACCCGATACTCCTACAATGAGCAGTTCTTC
.,TRBV6-6,TRBJ1-5,.,CASVGVIGGSSNQPQHF,TGTGCCAGCGTGGGAGTGATCGGGGGTTCAAGCAATCAGCCCCAGCATTTT
TRBD1,TRBV2,TRBJ2-5,.,CASSEASRGGPVQETQYF,TGTGCCAGCAGTGAAGCGTCCAGAGGGGGCCCCGTACAAGAGACCCAGTACTTC
.,TRBV11-2,TRBJ1-2,.,CASSLVGGYNYGYTF,TGTGCCAGCAGCTTAGTTGGAGGGTATAACTATGGCTACACCTTC
.,TRBV10-3,TRBJ2-2,.,CAINPGTGELFF,TGTGCCATCAACCCTGGGACCGGGGAGCTGTTTTTT
TRBD1,TRBV14,TRBJ2-7,.,CASSPSWDRGHEQYF,TGTGCCAGCAGCCCTTCCTGGGACAGGGGGCACGAGCAGTACTTC
TRBD1,TRBV4-1,TRBJ2-3,.,CASSQDPRDRGCRYAVF,TGCGCCAGCAGCCAAGATCCCCGGGACAGGGGATGCAGATACGCAGTATTT
.,TRBV27,TRBJ2-7,.,CASSLYPGYNEQYF,TGTGCCAGCAGTTTATACCCAGGTTACAATGAGCAGTACTTC
.,TRBV6-5,TRBJ2-5,few,CASSYSNPSSATQYF,TGTGCCAGCAGTTACTCGAATCCGTCAAGTGCGACCCAGTACTTC
.,TRBV27,TRBJ1-1,few,CASRLGNTEAFF,TGTGCCAGCAGGTTGGGGAACACTGAAGCTTTCTTT
TRBD2,TRBV7-2,TRBJ2-3,.,CASSHSTSGSLVNTQYF,TGTGCCAGCAGCCACTCGACTAGCGGGAGTTTGGTGAATACGCAGTATTTT
TRBD2,TRBV12-3/TRBV12-4,TRBJ2-1,once,CASGHRDYANNEQFF,TGTGCCAGCGGCCACCGGGACTACGCCAACAATGAGCAGTTCTTC
.,TRBV15,TRBJ2-1,few,CATSRTSINEQFF,TGTGCCACCAGCAGGACTAGTATCAATGAGCAGTTCTTC
.,TRBV6-5,TRBJ1-2,.,CASSYGRANGHTF,TGTGCCAGCAGTTACGGCAGGGCTAACGGCCACACCTTC
.,TRBV5-6,TRBJ1-2,.,CASSLDSAVGTF,TGTGCCAGCAGCTTGGATTCGGCAGTTGGCACCTTC
TRBD2,TRBV20-1,TRBJ2-7,.,CSARGDYAYEQYF,TGCAGTGCTAGAGGGGACTACGCCTACGAGCAGTACTTC
.,TRBV7-2,TRBJ1-2,few,CASSLEDLYGYTF,TGTGCCAGCAGCTTAGAGGACTTGTATGGCTACACCTTC
TRBD2,TRBV20-1,TRBJ2-5,.,CSAPHGTITKTQYF,TGCAGTGCTCCCCACGGGACTATCACAAAGACCCAGTACTTC
.,TRBV20-1,TRBJ1-5,.,CSASRGGDGPQHF,TGCAGTGCTAGCCGGGGCGGCGATGGGCCCCAGCATTTT
TRBD1,TRBV20-1,TRBJ1-6,.,CSASSGTGGNSPLHF,TGCAGTGCTAGTTCCGGGACAGGAGGAAATTCACCCCTCCACTTT
TRBD1,TRBV7-9,TRBJ2-7,.,CASSWRTGLYEQYF,TGTGCCAGCAGCTGGCGGACAGGCCTCTACGAGCAGTACTTC